This is a list of T cell receptor beta chains from one sample in a study of blood T cells in healthy people across ages. TCRdb ran MiXCR on the 5' RACE reads and lists one entry per CDR3 protein. In the table there are hundreds of thousands of distinct CDR3 sequences, less than 35% of which are singletons. Material: blood. These receptors all come from a woman older than 75 in good health. Both conserved end residues are part of each CDR3. D genes are given only for firm matches. Clone size is stated in some rows and not others, as once, few, many or a class when expanded.

d_call	j_call	v_call	clone_size	cdr3_length	cdr3_nt	cdr3_aa
TRBD1	TRBJ2-5	TRBV12-3/TRBV12-4	many	14	TGTGCCAGCAGTGAGACAGGGTCGGGGGAGACCCAGTACTTC	CASSETGSGETQYF
TRBD2	TRBJ2-3	TRBV6-2/TRBV6-3	few	18	TGTGCCAGCAGTTACGGTGGACTAGCGGGGGGGGGTAAAGATACGCAGTATTTT	CASSYGGLAGGGKDTQYF
TRBD2	TRBJ2-1	TRBV6-1	many	17	TGTGCCAGCAGTAGTAGCGCCGGACTAGCGGGGTTCAATGAGCAGTTCTTC	CASSSSAGLAGFNEQFF
TRBD2	TRBJ2-1	TRBV11-3	-	15	TGTGCCAACAGCTCCCCCGGGACTACGTACAATGAGCAGTTCTTC	CANSSPGTTYNEQFF
-	TRBJ2-3	TRBV9	few	15	TGTGCCAGCAGCGTAGGGGCAGGGGGCACAGATACGCAGTATTTT	CASSVGAGGTDTQYF
TRBD2	TRBJ2-3	TRBV20-1	-	15	TGCAGTGCTAGAGGTCGCCTAGCGGGCACAGATACGCAGTATTTT	CSARGRLAGTDTQYF
-	TRBJ2-7	TRBV7-9	-	12	TGTGCCAGCAGCCAGGTAAACCGGGAGCAGTACTTC	CASSQVNREQYF
-	TRBJ2-2	TRBV7-2	few	15	TGTGCCAGCAGCTTAGGAGCTAGCGCAGTCGGGGAGCTGTTTTTT	CASSLGASAVGELFF
-	TRBJ1-5	TRBV6-1	-	14	TGTGCCAGCAGTGAGGGTCAGCTCATCTCACCCATGCATTTT	CASSEGQLISPMHF
-	TRBJ2-1	TRBV11-2	-	16	TGTGCCAGCAGAAAAATCGGGGAATCGAGTGACAATGAGCAGTTCTTC	CASRKIGESSDNEQFF
-	TRBJ2-6	TRBV5-1	many	15	TGCGCCAGCAGCTTCGGAGGGGAGTCGGACCACGTCCTGACTTTC	CASSFGGESDHVLTF
-	TRBJ2-3	TRBV20-1	many	13	TGCAGTGCTAATTGGCGGGGTCGGTTTTCGCAGTATTTT	CSANWRGRFSQYF
-	TRBJ1-5	TRBV11-2	-	13	TGTGCCAGCAGCTTAGTCCGCGGGGGACCCCAGCATTTT	CASSLVRGGPQHF
-	TRBJ1-5	TRBV12-3/TRBV12-4	-	18	TGTGCCAGCAGTTTAGCCCTAGATGGCGTTCACCGAGATCAGCCCCAGCATTTT	CASSLALDGVHRDQPQHF
-	TRBJ1-1	TRBV5-1	-	15	TGCGCCAGCAGCTTGGCCGAGGGGGGCTTTGCTGAAGCTTTCTTT	CASSLAEGGFAEAFF
-	TRBJ1-2	TRBV30	many	14	TGTGCCTGGAGGGGAGACACATCTAACTATGGCTACACCTTC	CAWRGDTSNYGYTF
TRBD2	TRBJ2-1	TRBV15	many	19	TGTGCCACCAGCAGACCGGGACTAGCGGGGGGGCTTCACAAGAATGAGCAGTTCTTC	CATSRPGLAGGLHKNEQFF
TRBD2	TRBJ2-5	TRBV20-1	many	18	TGCAGTGCTGTGACTAGCGGGGGGGCCGTAAATTTCGCGGAGACCCAGTACTTC	CSAVTSGGAVNFAETQYF
TRBD1	TRBJ2-3	TRBV5-6	-	16	TGTGCCAGCAGCCCTTGCCGACAGGGGGCAAAGGATACGCAGTATTTT	CASSPCRQGAKDTQYF
-	TRBJ1-2	TRBV18	many	14	TGTGCCAGCTCACCGGGGCTAGAGCCCTATGGCTACACCTTC	CASSPGLEPYGYTF
-	TRBJ1-1	TRBV7-2	-	15	TGTGCCAGCAGCTTAGTAAGGGTGATGAACACTGAAGCTTTCTTT	CASSLVRVMNTEAFF
-	TRBJ1-1	TRBV7-2	-	11	TGTACCGGCAGCTTAGTTCTTGAAGCTTTCTTT	CTGSLVLEAFF
-	TRBJ2-1	TRBV9	many	17	TGTGCCAGCAGCGTAGAGGGTAGCTACCACTCCTACAATGAGCAGTTCTTC	CASSVEGSYHSYNEQFF
-	TRBJ2-1	TRBV21-1	-	17	TGTGCCAGCACCGGCGAACCAGCGGGGGGGCCTTGGAATGAGCAGTTCTTC	CASTGEPAGGPWNEQFF
TRBD1	TRBJ2-3	TRBV2	many	16	TGTGCCAGCAGTGACTTGACAGGGATCCCCACAGATACGCAGTATTTT	CASSDLTGIPTDTQYF
-	TRBJ2-1	TRBV4-1	many	13	TGCGCCAGCAGCCAAGATCATCGGACTGAAGAGTTCTTC	CASSQDHRTEEFF
-	TRBJ2-7	TRBV11-2	-	16	TGTGCCAGCAGCTTAGGGACGACTGGTGGGGCCTACGAGCAGTACTTC	CASSLGTTGGAYEQYF
-	TRBJ2-3	TRBV9	-	15	TGTGCCAGCAGCGTAGCGCCCGAGGGGACAGATACGCAGTATTTT	CASSVAPEGTDTQYF
-	TRBJ2-3	TRBV5-6	few	15	TGTGCCAGCAGCCCTCCTTGGGCGTTCACAGATACGCAGTATTTT	CASSPPWAFTDTQYF
TRBD2	TRBJ2-1	TRBV5-1	many	15	TGCGCCAGCAGCTCGACTAGCGGGGTTGGCAATGAGCAGTTCTTC	CASSSTSGVGNEQFF
TRBD2	TRBJ2-5	TRBV28	many	14	TGTGCCAGCGATCAGCGGGGGGGAGGGGAGACCCAGTACTTC	CASDQRGGGETQYF